These 5 T cell receptor beta chains were all obtained from the same sample, sequenced in a study of blood T cell repertoires in COVID-19. The repertoire was sequenced with immunoSEQ multiplex PCR; TCRdb's copy has only in-frame clones and lacks some. There are 150,000 to 200,000 clones in the sample; approximately 90% occur only once, and roughly 24% lies in the top ten. The sample consisted of peripheral blood. These receptors all come from a man in his sixties with acute or convalescent COVID-19.

The CDR3 nucleotides read TGTGCCAGCAGTCAACACCGATACGAGCAGTACTTC. It codes for CASSQHRYEQYF. The V and J genes are TRBV6-6 and TRBJ2-7; D gene ambiguous. V dropped 5 bases and J dropped 4 bases, with 9 bases sitting between them. CDR3 length equals 12 residues. Germline CDR1 MNHNY, CDR2 SVGAGI (reference sequence).

CDR3 DNA: TGTGCCAGCAGTGAAGCAGGGGGCGATTTTCAGCCCCAGCATTTT. It codes for CASSEAGGDFQPQHF. V and J are TRBV6-1 and TRBJ1-5; 7 nucleotides match TRBD1. The CDR3 has 15 residues. CDR1 is MNHNS, CDR2 SASEGT, per germline. Trimming removed 0 bases from V and 6 bases from J; junction bases left unmatched: 5.

V and J are TRBV7-2 and TRBJ1-5; D gene ambiguous. The CDR3 spans 13 residues. Germline CDR1 is SGHTA and CDR2 is FQGNSA. Trimming took 1 base from V and 5 from J, leaving 6 bases between them. CDR3 residues: CASSLGQDQPQHF. The CDR3 DNA is TGTGCCAGCAGCTTAGGCCAGGATCAGCCCCAGCATTTT.

This rearrangement joins TRBV30 to TRBJ1-2; D might be TRBD1 (6 bases). V lost 1 base to trimming and J lost 7 bases, with 13 bases between them. The CDR3 runs 13 residues. Germline CDR1 reads GTSNPN; CDR2 reads SVGIG (reference sequence). The CDR3 region has the DNA TGTGCCTGGAGTGAGGGGGTCCGGAGTGGCTACACCTTC. Translated: CAWSEGVRSGYTF.

The chain has TRBV19 and TRBJ1-6, with TRBD1 identical over 8 bases. Germline V gene sequence: CDR1 LNHDA, CDR2 SQIVND (reference sequence). CDR3 length equals 13 residues. The J segment lost 9 bases and the V segment lost 3 bases, leaving 1 base of the junction unmatched. CDR3 amino acids: CASSIQGASPLHF. The CDR3 coding sequence is TGTGCCAGTAGTATCCAGGGGGCTTCACCCCTCCACTTT.